The clone carrying this TCR beta chain was detected many times. Its antigen is unknown. Under the authors' procedure: Junction-only sequences produced by ImmunoSEQ had no quality scores, so filtering differed. Assay used: immunoSEQ multiplex PCR; TCRdb lists only in-frame clones, some missing. V and J calls and clone size are as listed in that table; D and trimming were resolved from the DNA. This sample has about 1 million clones; around 76% occur once, and the top ten carry approximately 1.3%. Germline CDR1 reads MNHNS; CDR2 reads SASEGT. V was shortened by 3 bases and J by 2 bases, with 12 bases between the two germline ends. CDR3 length: 15 residues. This record comes from a study of shared clonotypes between healthy human individuals. In the study overall: Serving as donors were a couple of women and a few men, whose ages spanned 18 to 49.

Study-level results: Large depth notwithstanding, sorted-subset sequencing proved incomplete by rarefaction.

The clonotype originates from a man in his late teens or twenties in good health. The chain is built from TRBV6-1 and TRBJ2-3; D gene unclear. The sequenced sample consisted of memory CD4+ T cells sorted from blood. Subset: CD45RA-negative fraction. CDR3 DNA sequence: TGTGCCAGCAGTGAGGGGTTCACTCACACAGATACGCAGTATTTT. As protein: CASSEGFTHTDTQYF.